These 25 T cell receptor beta chains were sequenced from one sample in a study of control samples from healthy donors and cancer patients. Produced via immunoSEQ multiplex PCR; TCRdb's table is partial and in-frame only. The sample carries 110,000 or so clones, roughly 80% recorded once. Sample: blood. These receptors were collected from a woman aged 45-65 years in good health.

The V gene is TRBV5-6, the J gene TRBJ2-7, with 7 bases identical to TRBD2. This CDR3 comprises 17 residues. Unmatched junction bases numbered 17, after V lost 4 bases and J lost 4 bases. Germline V lookup: CDR1 SGHDT, CDR2 YYEEEE. The CDR3 coding sequence is TGTGCCAGCAGCGATGTCCAAAGCGGGGTGGTTCGGTACGAGCAGTACTTC. The encoded protein is CASSDVQSGVVRYEQYF.

The chain joins TRBV7-9 to TRBJ2-1, with D possibly TRBD2 on 6 matching bases. The CDR3 is 16 residues long. Germline-derived CDR1 and CDR2 are SEHNR and FQNEAQ (reference sequence). Between the trimmed V and J ends, which lost 3 bases and 5 bases, there was a span of 17 bases. For the CDR3, the DNA is TGTGCCAGCAGCTTGGCGAAGGAGGGACCGCACAATGAGCAGTTCTTC. Protein: CASSLAKEGPHNEQFF.

The table lists this clone with a few counts. The V and J genes are TRBV7-8 and TRBJ1-5, with D unresolved. CDR1 is SGHVS, CDR2 FQNEAQ, per germline. The CDR3 covers 15 residues. V was cut by 5 bases and J by 0 bases, with 11 bases left in between. The CDR3 is CASSRDGYSNQPQHF. The DNA for the CDR3 is TGTGCCAGCAGCCGCGACGGGTATAGCAATCAGCCCCAGCATTTT.

The rearrangement uses TRBV11-1 and TRBJ1-4; 7 bases align to TRBD1. The germline gives CDR1 SGHAT, CDR2 FQDESV (reference sequence). This CDR3 is built from 13 residues. The V and J ends lost 5 bases and 7 bases, in that order; junction bases with no gene match: 4. The CDR3 bases are TGTGCCAGCAGCCCAAACAGGGGTGAAAAACTGTTTTTT. Its translation: CASSPNRGEKLFF.

The CDR3 DNA is TGTGCCAGCAGTTCGGACAGGACGAACACTGAAGCTTTCTTT. Its protein product is CASSSDRTNTEAFF. This sequence joins TRBV28 and TRBJ1-1; 7 nucleotides agree with TRBD1. The trim removed 4 bases at V and 1 base at J, leaving 3 bases unmatched. Looked up from germline, CDR1 is MDHEN and CDR2 is SYDVKM. The CDR3 totals 14 residues.

This clone was counted once. The V call is TRBV19, the J call TRBJ1-5, with 7 nucleotides matching TRBD1. The CDR3 runs to 14 residues. With 5 bases clipped from V and 7 bases from J, the junction kept 8 bases outside the gene matches. Germline-derived CDR1 and CDR2 are LNHDA and SQIVND (reference sequence). The CDR3 coding sequence is TGTGCCAGTAGTTCGACAGGGTCGGGCCAGCCCCAGCATTTT. Residues: CASSSTGSGQPQHF.

The chain combines TRBV6-6 with TRBJ1-4, with TRBD1 identical over 9 bases. The J segment lost 6 bases and the V segment lost 5 bases, leaving 4 bases of the junction unmatched. The CDR3 covers 14 residues. Germline V lookup: CDR1 MNHNY, CDR2 SVGAGI (reference sequence). CDR3 residues: CASSVGTGYEKLFF. The DNA of the CDR3 is TGTGCCAGCAGTGTGGGGACAGGGTATGAAAAACTGTTTTTT.

The chain is built from TRBV6-6 and TRBJ2-7; no clear D. CDR1 is MNHNY and CDR2 is SVGAGI in the germline V gene (reference sequence). V was shortened by 0 bases and J by 6 bases, with 12 bases between the two germline ends. This CDR3 is 14 amino acids long. This CDR3 is CASSYSSIRAEQYF. The CDR3 DNA is TGTGCCAGCAGTTACTCCTCTATCCGGGCCGAGCAGTACTTC.

This clone has a single count. V usage is TRBV5-6 and J usage is TRBJ2-7; 8 nucleotides match TRBD1. This CDR3 region has 15 residues. Looked up from germline, CDR1 is SGHDT and CDR2 is YYEEEE. V dropped 5 bases and J dropped 3; count of bases not matched to a gene: 10. The CDR3 reads CASSSLAGTGYEQYF. As DNA, the CDR3 is TGTGCCAGCAGTTCCCTCGCCGGGACAGGCTACGAGCAGTACTTC. Together with reference TRBV5-6 and TRBJ2-7, the CDR3 gives the full variable domain: DAGVTQSPTHLIKTRGQQVTLRCSPKSGHDTVSWYQQALGQGPQFIFQYYEEEERQRGNFPDRFSGHQFPNYSSELNVNALLLGDSALYLCASSSLAGTGYEQYFGPGTRLTVT.

The chain has TRBV27 and TRBJ2-3, with D uncertain. The V end lost 4 bases, the J end lost 0 bases, and 8 bases lay between the germline ends. Germline values: CDR1 MNHEY, CDR2 SMNVEV (reference sequence). The CDR3 has 14 residues. The CDR3 is CASSSRLSTDTQYF. The CDR3 DNA reads as TGTGCCAGCAGTTCCAGGCTAAGCACAGATACGCAGTATTTT.

The chain combines TRBV7-2 with TRBJ1-5, with D unclear. There are 15 residues in the CDR3. V lost 0 bases to trimming and J lost 9 bases, with 15 bases between them. The V gene's germline CDR1 is SGHTA and CDR2 FQGNSA. The CDR3 coding sequence is TGTGCCAGCAGCTTAGCACCGACCGGCACTCGGCCCCAGCATTTT. This codes for CASSLAPTGTRPQHF.

The genes are TRBV3-1 (or the pseudogene TRBV3-2) and TRBJ2-1; a possible D gene is TRBD2 (6 bases). Germline assignment: CDR1 LGHDT and CDR2 YNNKEL (reference sequence). V was pared by 0 bases and J by 6 bases, with 15 bases between. The length of the CDR3 is 16 residues. The CDR3: CASSQDSSATTNEQFF. Here the CDR3 DNA reads TGTGCCAGCAGCCAAGACTCTAGCGCCACAACCAATGAGCAGTTCTTC.

The chain carries TRBV19 and TRBJ2-7; 7 bases map to TRBD1. V was clipped by 6 bases and J by 2 bases; unmatched bases: 7. Looked up from germline, CDR1 is LNHDA and CDR2 is SQIVND (reference sequence). The CDR3 loop spans 14 amino acids. Here the CDR3 reads CASRNRDRAYEQYF. CDR3 DNA sequence: TGTGCCAGTAGGAACCGGGACAGAGCCTACGAGCAGTACTTC. The full variable domain, its missing parts supplied by reference TRBV19 and TRBJ2-7, is DGGITQSPKYLFRKEGQNVTLSCEQNLNHDAMYWYRQDPGQGLRLIYYSQIVNDFQKGDIAEGYSVSREKKESFPLTVTSAQKNPTAFYLCASRNRDRAYEQYFGPGTRLTVT.

The chain joins TRBV9 to TRBJ1-2; 9 nucleotides align to TRBD1. This CDR3 is 13 amino acids long. Unmatched junction bases numbered 10, after V lost 9 bases and J lost 7 bases. The V gene's germline CDR1 is SGDLS and CDR2 YYNGEE. The CDR3 coding sequence is TGTGCCACCAGGGACAGGGAGAACGGTGGCTACACCTTC. Amino acid sequence: CATRDRENGGYTF.

This clone was found once. The chain links TRBV7-2 to TRBJ1-5; perhaps TRBD1 as D (5 bases). Germline V gene lookup returns CDR1 SGHTA and CDR2 FQGNSA. There are 15 residues in the CDR3. Between the trimmed V and J ends, which lost 1 base and 2 bases, there was a span of 9 bases. CDR3 loop: CASSLVGLGNQPQHF. CDR3 DNA sequence: TGTGCCAGCAGCTTAGTGGGGCTAGGCAATCAGCCCCAGCATTTT.

The chain recombines TRBV6-1 with TRBJ1-2; unclear D gene. CDR1 MNHNS and CDR2 SASEGT come from the germline V gene. V was shortened by 1 base and J by 10 bases, with 10 bases between the two germline ends. This CDR3 spans 12 amino acids. CDR3 amino acids: CASSEVRSLYTF. In DNA, the CDR3 is TGTGCCAGCAGTGAAGTTCGGTCCCTCTACACCTTC.

The rearrangement uses TRBV5-1 and TRBJ1-2, with 10 bases that match TRBD1. V lost 3 bases and J lost 6; bases outside the gene matches: 5. CDR3 length: 14 residues. CDR1 and CDR2 (germline): SGHRS, YFSETQ. The CDR3 loop reads CASSYDRGRDGYTF. CDR3 DNA: TGCGCCAGCAGCTACGACAGGGGGCGTGATGGCTACACCTTC.

V gene TRBV30 combines with J gene TRBJ2-2; D is ambiguous. The germline gives CDR1 GTSNPN, CDR2 SVGIG (reference sequence). This CDR3 is built from 14 residues. V was cut by 0 bases and J by 5 bases, with 10 bases left in between. This CDR3 is CAWSVLPATGELFF. CDR3 sequence (DNA): TGTGCCTGGAGTGTACTTCCGGCTACCGGGGAGCTGTTTTTT.

V and J are TRBV27 and TRBJ2-2; 9 bases match TRBD2. The CDR3 consists of 18 residues. V lost 6 bases, J lost 4 bases, and 15 bases stayed unmatched. Germline V gives CDR1 MNHEY, CDR2 SMNVEV (reference sequence). CDR3 loop: CASSVLAGAEEGTGELFF. CDR3 nucleotide sequence: TGTGCCAGCAGCGTATTAGCGGGGGCCGAGGAGGGCACCGGGGAGCTGTTTTTT.

In its sample, this clone was seen a few times. The rearrangement uses TRBV15 and TRBJ1-1; the D is unclear. CDR3 size: 14 residues. V was shortened by 0 bases and J by 1 base, with 6 bases between the two germline ends. Germline V gives CDR1 LNHNV, CDR2 YYDKDF (reference sequence). DNA for the CDR3: TGTGCCACCAGCAGAGATTTGGGGAACACTGAAGCTTTCTTT. Protein sequence: CATSRDLGNTEAFF.

Remarks on this clone: This same CDR3 is encoded by further DNA sequences in the sample. The genes are TRBV15 and TRBJ1-1; D is possibly TRBD1 (5 bases). With 2 bases removed from V and 5 bases from J, the gap between germline ends came to 9 bases. CDR3 size: 13 residues. The germline CDR1 and CDR2 sequences are LNHNV and YYDKDF (reference sequence). The CDR3 DNA sequence: TGTGCCACCAGCAGACAGGGAGAGACTGAAGCTTTCTTT. It encodes CATSRQGETEAFF. Variable domain in full (rest from reference TRBV15 and TRBJ1-1): DAMVIQNPRYQVTQFGKPVTLSCSQTLNHNVMYWYQQKSSQAPKLLFHYYDKDFNNEADTPDNFQSRRPNTSFCFLDIRSPGLGDTAMYLCATSRQGETEAFFGQGTRLTVV.

Turning to this clone: The junction departs from germline at one end; a sequencing error may be responsible. The rearrangement joins TRBV7-7 to TRBJ2-1; TRBD1 aligns across 9 bases. Germline V gene lookup returns CDR1 SSHAT and CDR2 FNYEAQ (reference sequence). CDR3 length: 15 residues. The DNA of the CDR3 is TGTGCTAGCAGCTTAGTACAGGGGGCGGTCAATGAGCAGTTCTTC. This codes for CASSLVQGAVNEQFF.

This chain links TRBV6-2 or TRBV6-3 with TRBJ2-1; D unresolved. This CDR3 has 11 amino acids. Deletions cut 6 bases from V and 7 bases from J, with 7 bases between. The V gene's germline CDR1 is MNHEY and CDR2 SVGEGT. The CDR3 DNA reads TGTGCCAGCAGCCTCGGGAATGAGCAGTTCTTC. Amino acid sequence: CASSLGNEQFF.

This chain links TRBV2 with TRBJ2-7, with 7 positions matching TRBD1. Losses at the gene ends were 6 bases for V and 3 bases for J; bases not matched to a gene: 8. Germline V gives CDR1 SNHLY, CDR2 FYNNEI. The CDR3 spans 14 residues. In DNA, the CDR3 is TGTGCCAGCAGCGAGACAGGGTTCATCTACGAGCAGTACTTC. Protein product: CASSETGFIYEQYF.

V usage is TRBV12-3 or TRBV12-4 and J usage is TRBJ1-2; D is unclear. This CDR3 has 13 residues. V lost 4 bases, J lost 4 bases, and 10 bases lay in between. The CDR3 DNA reads as TGTGCCAGCAGTTCCATGGTAGGCTATGGCTACACCTTC. As protein: CASSSMVGYGYTF.